A selection of T cell receptor beta chains follows, all from one sample in a study of blood T cell repertoires in COVID-19. Measured with immunoSEQ multiplex PCR; TCRdb has only the in-frame clones, and not every one. The table records about 210,000 clones, roughly 85% of them present only once. Sequenced material: peripheral blood. These receptors came from a woman in her sixties or seventies with COVID-19, enrolled during active disease. CDR3s include the opening cysteine and the closing phenylalanine or tryptophan. Fields, in order: D gene, clone size, J gene, V gene, CDR3 DNA, CDR3 protein. D genes are given only for firm matches. Size values are once, few and many counts, or a class for expanded clones, and some rows have none.

NA,NA,TRBJ1-5,TRBV10-2,TGCGCCAGCAGTGAGTCGATGGGGGCTCAGCCCCAGCATTTT,CASSESMGAQPQHF
TRBD1,few,TRBJ1-6,TRBV27,TGTGCCAGCAGTCAGGGACAGGGAAATTCACCCCTCCACTTT,CASSQGQGNSPLHF
TRBD1,NA,TRBJ1-1,TRBV19,TGTGCCAGTAGTCCCTGGACAGGGGGCGTCACTGAAGCTTTCTTT,CASSPWTGGVTEAFF
NA,NA,TRBJ1-6,TRBV5-4,TGTGCCAGCAGCTTGGATGGCAGTTCAACCTATAATTCACCCCTCCACTTT,CASSLDGSSTYNSPLHF
NA,NA,TRBJ2-7,TRBV6-5,TGTGCCAGCAGAGCGATAGCCTCCTACGAGCAGTACTTC,CASRAIASYEQYF
NA,once,TRBJ2-1,TRBV4-3,TGCGCCAGCAGCCAAGCGGGGAATGAGCAGTTCTTC,CASSQAGNEQFF
TRBD1,NA,TRBJ2-7,TRBV18,TGTGCCAGCTCACCACCGACAGGGGGCAGCGTCGAGCAGTACTTC,CASSPPTGGSVEQYF
NA,NA,TRBJ1-2,TRBV4-3,TGCGCCAGCAGCCTTAAGACAACTTATGGCTACACCTTC,CASSLKTTYGYTF
TRBD1,NA,TRBJ1-1,TRBV28,TGTGCCGCATCAGGGGGTGAGAACACTGAAGCTTTCTTT,CAASGGENTEAFF
NA,NA,TRBJ1-2,TRBV29-1,TGCAGCGTTGCCAAGCAGCCAGGAGGAGGCTACACCTTC,CSVAKQPGGGYTF
TRBD2,NA,TRBJ2-1,TRBV7-8,TGTGCCAGCAGCTCGGCGGGGGGACCTTACAATGAGCAGTTCTTC,CASSSAGGPYNEQFF
NA,NA,TRBJ1-1,TRBV7-3,TGTGCCAGCATCCCGCTCTGGTATTTCGGTTTCTTT,CASIPLWYFGFF
TRBD2,NA,TRBJ2-7,TRBV7-6,TGTGCCAGCAGCAGGACTAGCGGGGGCTACGAGCAGTACTTC,CASSRTSGGYEQYF
NA,NA,TRBJ2-5,TRBV7-7,TGTGCTAGCAGTTTAGGCAACACAGAGACCCAGTACTTC,CASSLGNTETQYF
TRBD2,NA,TRBJ2-1,TRBV4-2,TGTGCCAGCAGCCAAGATCCCACTAGCGGGAGAGACAATGAGCAGTTCTTC,CASSQDPTSGRDNEQFF
NA,NA,TRBJ1-2,TRBV14,TGTGCCAGCACCGAACTTAATACAGGGAATGGCTACACCTTC,CASTELNTGNGYTF